Presented here are 2 T cell receptor beta chains from one specimen sequenced in a study of blood T cell repertoires in COVID-19 (dated by TCRdb to 2018 to 2021). Library creation used the immunoSEQ multiplex PCR assay. TCRdb re-hosts the immuneACCESS table, in-frame sequences only. Its copies lack some clones; in the studies checked, an unresolved V gene accounts for under half of them, and the cause for the rest is not known. This sample holds about 60,000 clones; more than 80% were observed only once. The ten most abundant clones make up under 20% of the sample. Input material: peripheral blood. The source is a human donor in a cohort sampled during active COVID-19.

The chain employs TRBV9 and TRBJ1-2; 9 bases align to TRBD1. Germline assignment: CDR1 SGDLS and CDR2 YYNGEE. CDR3 length equals 15 residues. V lost 2 bases, J lost 4 bases, and 6 bases stayed unmatched. The CDR3 region is CASSVMTGGSYGYTF. Written as DNA, the CDR3 is TGTGCCAGCAGCGTTATGACAGGGGGGAGCTATGGCTACACCTTC. Full variable domain (missing parts from reference TRBV9 and TRBJ1-2): DSGVTQTPKHLITATGQRVTLRCSPRSGDLSVYWYQQSLDQGLQFLIQYYNGEERAKGNILERFSAQQFPDLHSELNLSSLELGDSALYFCASSVMTGGSYGYTFGSGTRLTVV.

The table lists this clone with a few counts. This chain links TRBV30 with TRBJ1-5; D not resolved. Trimming left V 0 bases short and J 8 bases short, with 11 bases between. CDR3 length: 13 amino acids. Germline V gives CDR1 GTSNPN, CDR2 SVGIG (reference sequence). CDR3 in amino acids: CAWSVSSGEPQHF. The CDR3 DNA reads TGTGCCTGGAGTGTGAGTTCCGGTGAGCCCCAGCATTTT. The full variable domain, rest sourced from reference TRBV30 and TRBJ1-5, is SQTIHQWPATLVQPVGSPLSLECTVEGTSNPNLYWYRQAAGRGLQLLFYSVGIGQISSEVPQNLSASRPQDRQFILSSKKLLLSDSGFYLCAWSVSSGEPQHFGDGTRLSIL.